Included here is one TCR beta chain sequence, with context. Its antigen is currently unknown. This entry belongs to a study of cytomegalovirus exposure and HLA in healthy donors. Study information: A data release that came early held roughly 90 million unique TCRs from HLA-typed donors.

Use of 60 Vbeta and 13 Jbeta primers characterized the PCR. The assay was immunoSEQ multiplex PCR, and TCRdb's table has in-frame clones only and misses some. Its table lists 60,000 to 80,000 clones. CDR1 and CDR2 from the germline V gene are MGHDK and SYGVNS. Trimming cost V 2 bases and J 4 bases; bases outside gene matches: 10. The length of the CDR3 is 17 residues. Findings and caveats of the study: The study labeled 150 or so TCR beta chains cytomegalovirus-associated.

This receptor was taken from a man aged 40-50 years in good health and CMV-seronegative. V gene TRBV25-1 combines with J gene TRBJ2-2; 7 bases align to TRBD2. The sequenced sample consisted of PBMCs. This chain's CDR3 is CASSESKEAGITGELFF. Written as DNA, the CDR3 is TGTGCCAGCAGTGAAAGTAAGGAAGCGGGGATCACCGGGGAGCTGTTTTTT.